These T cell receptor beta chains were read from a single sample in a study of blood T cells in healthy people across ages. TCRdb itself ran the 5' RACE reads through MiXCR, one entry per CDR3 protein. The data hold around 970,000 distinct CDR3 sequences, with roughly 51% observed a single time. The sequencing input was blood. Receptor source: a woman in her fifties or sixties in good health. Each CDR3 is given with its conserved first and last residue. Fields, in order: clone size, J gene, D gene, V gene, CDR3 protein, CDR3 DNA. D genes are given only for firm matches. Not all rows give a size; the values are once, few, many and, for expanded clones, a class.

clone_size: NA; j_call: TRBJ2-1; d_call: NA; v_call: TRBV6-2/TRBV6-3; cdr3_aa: CASSYSVSGAYNEQFF; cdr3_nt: TGTGCCAGCAGTTACTCGGTTAGCGGAGCCTACAATGAGCAGTTCTTC
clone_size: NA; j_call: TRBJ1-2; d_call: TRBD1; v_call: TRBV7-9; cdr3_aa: CASSALTGSNYGYTF; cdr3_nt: TGTGCCAGCAGCGCCCTGACAGGGAGTAACTATGGCTACACCTTC
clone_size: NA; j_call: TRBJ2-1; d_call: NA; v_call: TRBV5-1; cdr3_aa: CASSLVHTEQFF; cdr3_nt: TGCGCCAGCAGCTTGGTACATACTGAGCAGTTCTTC
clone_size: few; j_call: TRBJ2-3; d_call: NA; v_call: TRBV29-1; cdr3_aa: CSAHIVGEVADTQYF; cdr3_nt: TGCAGCGCCCACATCGTGGGAGAAGTGGCAGATACGCAGTATTTT
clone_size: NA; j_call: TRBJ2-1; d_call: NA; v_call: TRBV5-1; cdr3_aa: CASSLVGGYSYNEQFF; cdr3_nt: TGCGCCAGCAGCTTGGTCGGGGGCTACTCCTACAATGAGCAGTTCTTC
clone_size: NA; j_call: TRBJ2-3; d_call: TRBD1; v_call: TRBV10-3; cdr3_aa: CAIMGQHTDTQYF; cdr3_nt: TGTGCCATCATGGGACAGCACACAGATACGCAGTATTTT
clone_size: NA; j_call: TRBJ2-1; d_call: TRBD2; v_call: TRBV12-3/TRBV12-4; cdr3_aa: CASSFRAGGQTCNEQFF; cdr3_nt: TGTGCCAGCAGTTTTCGGGCGGGAGGGCAAACCTGCAATGAGCAGTTCTTC
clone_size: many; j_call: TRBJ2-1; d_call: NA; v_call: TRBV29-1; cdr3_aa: CSVPPGGVAYNEQFF; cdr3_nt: TGCAGCGTTCCCCCCGGCGGGGTCGCCTACAATGAGCAGTTCTTC
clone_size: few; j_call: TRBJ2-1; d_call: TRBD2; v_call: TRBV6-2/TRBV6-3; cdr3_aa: CASSFRLAGGLDEQFF; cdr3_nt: TGTGCCAGCAGTTTCCGACTAGCGGGAGGGCTAGATGAGCAGTTCTTC
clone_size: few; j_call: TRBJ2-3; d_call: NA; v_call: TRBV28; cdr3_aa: CASSLSGTNTDTQYF; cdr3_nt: TGTGCCAGCAGTTTATCCGGGACCAACACAGATACGCAGTATTTT
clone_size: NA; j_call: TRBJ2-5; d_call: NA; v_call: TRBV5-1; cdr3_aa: CATRDERETQYF; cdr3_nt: TGCGCCACACGGGACGAACGAGAGACCCAGTACTTC
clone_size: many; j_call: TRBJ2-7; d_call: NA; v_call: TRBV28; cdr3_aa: CASIGGQRLNEQYF; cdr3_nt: TGTGCCAGTATCGGGGGTCAGAGGCTTAACGAGCAGTACTTC